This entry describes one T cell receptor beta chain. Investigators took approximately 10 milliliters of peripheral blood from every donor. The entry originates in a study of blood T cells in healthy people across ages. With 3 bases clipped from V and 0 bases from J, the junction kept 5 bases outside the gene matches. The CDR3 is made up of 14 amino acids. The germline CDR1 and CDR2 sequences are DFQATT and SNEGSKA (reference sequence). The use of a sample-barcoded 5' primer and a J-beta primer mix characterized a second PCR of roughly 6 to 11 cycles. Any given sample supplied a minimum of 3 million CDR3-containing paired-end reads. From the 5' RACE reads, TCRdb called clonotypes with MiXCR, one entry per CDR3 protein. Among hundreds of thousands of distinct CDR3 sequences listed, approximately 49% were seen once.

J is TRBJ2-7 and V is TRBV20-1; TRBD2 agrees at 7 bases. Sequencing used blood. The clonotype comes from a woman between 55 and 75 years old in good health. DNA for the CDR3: TGCAGTGCTAGTGGGGCGGGAGCCTCCTACGAGCAGTACTTC. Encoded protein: CSASGAGASYEQYF.